A few counts support the clone carrying this TCR beta chain. Its antigen remains unknown. The sample is drawn from a study of beta chain features in type 1 diabetes. Turning to the study itself: What patients shared with healthy donors was a similar profile of age, gender and cell yields.

Every bit of the isolated RNA underwent reverse transcription, so sequencing read expressed TCRB transcripts. Sequencing used immunoSEQ multiplex PCR; TCRdb keeps in-frame clones, though not all of them. The data hold some 360,000 clones, with around 20% observed a single time. Study-level findings and limits: TCRB CDR3 length was moderately but significantly reduced in all four CD4+ subsets of Type 1 diabetes patients.

The receptor's source is a woman between 18 and 30 years old in good health. Sample: naive CD4+ T cells from blood.

CDR3 sequence reads: CSARENFEAFF. The CDR3 coding sequence is TGCAGTGCTAGGGAGAACTTTGAAGCTTTCTTT. The V gene is TRBV20-1, the J gene TRBJ1-1; D gene ambiguous. V was clipped by 3 bases and J by 7 bases, with 9 bases between them. CDR3 size: 11 residues. In germline, CDR1 is DFQATT, CDR2 SNEGSKA (reference sequence).